This passage covers 22 T cell receptor beta chains from one sample sequenced in a study of preoperative IRX-2 immunotherapy in early breast cancer. Documented treatment: preoperative locoregional IRX-2 cytokine immunotherapy. TCRdb's table, derived via immunoSEQ multiplex PCR, lists solely in-frame clones and lacks some. The repertoire holds around 13,000 clones, with around 90% as singletons. Sampling was conducted from a patient treated with IRX-2 immunotherapy. The source of these receptors is a human donor with breast cancer.

This chain uses TRBV6-6 with TRBJ2-5, with TRBD2 matching 10 bases. Trimming took 4 bases from V and 5 from J; bases not matched to a gene: 7. This CDR3 has 15 residues. CDR1 MNHNY and CDR2 SVGAGI come from the germline V gene (reference sequence). In nucleotides, the CDR3 is TGTGCCAGCAGTTCCCTTAGCGGGGGGAGGGAGACCCAGTACTTC. Protein product: CASSSLSGGRETQYF.

This clone was seen just once. The rearrangement links TRBV19 to TRBJ2-4, with D possibly matching TRBD2 (5 bases). This CDR3 has 10 amino acids. Germline V gives CDR1 LNHDA, CDR2 SQIVND (reference sequence). The DNA for the CDR3 is TGTGGGGCGGGTAGGAACATTCAGTACTTC. The encoded protein is CGAGRNIQYF. Full variable domain (outside the CDR3, taken from reference TRBV19 and TRBJ2-4): DGGITQSPKYLFRKEGQNVTLSCEQNLNHDAMYWYRQDPGQGLRLIYYSQIVNDFQKGDIAEGYSVSREKKESFPLTVTSAQKNPTAFYLCGAGRNIQYFGAGTRLSVL.

The rearrangement links TRBV18 to TRBJ2-2; TRBD2 aligns across 7 bases. The V segment lost 2 bases and the J segment 5 bases; nucleotides outside the gene matches: 5. Germline V CDR1 and CDR2: KGHSH, LQKENI. The CDR3 extends over 15 amino acids. The DNA of the CDR3 is TGTGCCAGCTCACCAGCGGGGGTAATGACCGGGGAGCTGTTTTTT. It codes for CASSPAGVMTGELFF.

The chain is built from TRBV9 and TRBJ1-4; D perhaps matches TRBD1 (5 bases). Germline V gene lookup returns CDR1 SGDLS and CDR2 YYNGEE. Trimming shortened V by 3 bases and J by 3 bases, and 15 bases separated the two germline ends. This CDR3 comprises 16 residues. The CDR3 nucleotides read TGTGCCAGCAGCGCCCGGTCCGGGGCGTCTAATGAAAAACTGTTTTTT. It codes for CASSARSGASNEKLFF. Looking up the rest from reference TRBV9 and TRBJ1-4 gives the full variable domain: DSGVTQTPKHLITATGQRVTLRCSPRSGDLSVYWYQQSLDQGLQFLIQYYNGEERAKGNILERFSAQQFPDLHSELNLSSLELGDSALYFCASSARSGASNEKLFFGSGTQLSVL.

The sample holds one count of this clone. The CDR3 is CASSQDNSGTLSGYTF. DNA of the CDR3: TGCGCCAGCAGCCAAGATAATTCAGGAACGTTGAGTGGCTACACCTTC. This chain joins TRBV4-1 and TRBJ1-2, with no clear D. This CDR3 is 16 amino acids long. Trimming removed 0 bases at V and 7 bases at J, with 18 bases between. The germline gives CDR1 MGHRA, CDR2 YSYEKL.

Of note for this clone: A junction boundary mismatches the germline segment, possibly from a read error. Different DNA sequences within this sample yield the same CDR3. The chain joins TRBV5-4 to TRBJ1-2; D might be TRBD1 (5 bases). CDR1 is SGHNT, CDR2 YYREEE, per germline (reference sequence). The CDR3 runs to 14 residues. The CDR3 region has the DNA TGCGCCAGCAGCTTAGCCGGGACCTCTGGTGGCTACACCTTC. Residues: CASSLAGTSGGYTF.

The rearrangement uses TRBV7-2 and TRBJ2-1; D unresolved. This CDR3 comprises 14 residues. The V gene lost 6 bases and the J gene lost 0 bases, with 9 bases spanning the gap. Germline V gene data show CDR1 as SGHTA and CDR2 as FQGNSA. In nucleotides, the CDR3 is TGTGCCAGCAGGCAAGGATACTCCTACAATGAGCAGTTCTTC. Translation gives CASRQGYSYNEQFF.

This chain links TRBV28 with TRBJ2-6; the match to TRBD1 covers 11 bases. Germline CDR1 is MDHEN and CDR2 is SYDVKM. The V and J ends lost 6 bases and 3 bases, in that order; junction bases with no gene match: 10. This CDR3 contains 18 residues. Here the CDR3 DNA reads TGTGCCAGCAGACCAGCGGGGACAGGGGGGTTTGGGGCCAACGTCCTGACTTTC. It translates to CASRPAGTGGFGANVLTF.

This clone came up once. The chain joins TRBV21-1 to TRBJ1-1. TRBV21-1 is designated a pseudogene. The CDR3 is 11 residues long. The CDR3 here is CASTVVAEAFF. Here the CDR3 DNA reads TGTGCTTCGACCGTTGTTGCTGAAGCTTTCTTT.

The chain joins TRBV6-5 to TRBJ2-3, with 7 bases fitting TRBD2. V dropped 0 bases and J dropped 6; count of bases not matched to a gene: 6. Germline CDR1 MNHEY, CDR2 SVGAGI. The CDR3 is 15 residues long. The CDR3 DNA follows: TGTGCCAGCAGTTACTCGACGGGGAGGGCCGATACGCAGTATTTT. It codes for CASSYSTGRADTQYF.

Remarks on this clone: Within the sample, other DNA sequences also encode this same CDR3. V and J are TRBV20-1 and TRBJ2-5; 7 nucleotides agree with TRBD2. This CDR3 has 11 amino acids. Germline CDR1 DFQATT, CDR2 SNEGSKA (reference sequence). Germline trimming cut 6 bases from V and 2 bases from J; bases unmatched to any gene: 0. The CDR3 protein is CSAGGQETQYF. CDR3 nucleotide sequence: TGCAGTGCCGGGGGGCAAGAGACCCAGTACTTC.

The chain combines TRBV5-1 with TRBJ2-6; the D gene is possibly TRBD1 (6 bases). V was clipped by 0 bases and J by 3 bases, with 13 bases between them. The CDR3 spans 17 residues. Germline CDR1 reads SGHRS; CDR2 reads YFSETQ. DNA of the CDR3: TGCGCCAGCAGCTTGGACGCCACAGGGCATGGGGCCAACGTCCTGACTTTC. Residues: CASSLDATGHGANVLTF.

The chain is built from TRBV6-5 and TRBJ2-7; D possibly corresponds to TRBD2 (6 bases). Trimming took 0 bases from V and 5 from J, leaving 11 bases between them. The CDR3 runs 14 residues. Germline lookup yields CDR1 MNHEY and CDR2 SVGAGI. CDR3 sequence: CASSYSGGPDEQYF. CDR3 coding DNA: TGTGCCAGCAGTTACTCGGGGGGACCAGACGAGCAGTACTTC.

The chain employs TRBV27 and TRBJ2-2; TRBD2 matches 8 bases. V lost 4 bases to trimming and J lost 1 base; unmatched junction nucleotides: 5. This CDR3 has 16 residues. Per germline, CDR1 MNHEY and CDR2 SMNVEV (reference sequence). Written as DNA, the CDR3 is TGTGCCAGCAGTTCCCTTAGCGGGGTGAACACCGGGGAGCTGTTTTTT. Protein: CASSSLSGVNTGELFF.

The rearrangement uses TRBV29-1 and TRBJ2-3; 7 nucleotides match TRBD2. Trimming removed 4 bases from V and 5 bases from J; junction bases left unmatched: 12. Germline V gives CDR1 SQVTM, CDR2 ANQGSEA. The CDR3 loop spans 15 amino acids. CDR3 nucleotides: TGCAGCGTTGTCACGCTAGCGGAGCCCAGAGATACGCAGTATTTT. Protein product: CSVVTLAEPRDTQYF.

This chain joins TRBV6-5 and TRBJ2-3, with TRBD1 as a possible D gene (5 bases). Trimming took off 8 bases at V and 2 bases at J, with 11 bases between the two ends. The CDR3 consists of 13 residues. Germline CDR1 reads MNHEY; CDR2 reads SVGAGI. This chain's CDR3 is CASRDRVTDTQYF. As DNA, the CDR3 is TGTGCCAGCCGAGACAGAGTCACAGATACGCAGTATTTT.

The V gene is TRBV7-2, the J gene TRBJ2-1; TRBD2 aligns across 10 bases. The germline V gene encodes CDR1 SGHTA and CDR2 FQGNSA. This CDR3 is built from 15 residues. V gave up 2 bases and J gave up 4 bases; unmatched junction bases: 2. DNA of the CDR3: TGTGCCAGCAGCTTAAGTAGCGGGGGGTACAATGAGCAGTTCTTC. It is translated as CASSLSSGGYNEQFF.

The CDR3 loop is CASSLYSTRQPGEKLFF. The DNA of the CDR3 is TGTGCCAGCAGTTTATATAGTACCAGACAGCCAGGTGAAAAACTGTTTTTT. The J gene is TRBJ1-4, the V gene TRBV27; possible D gene TRBD1, 5 bases. CDR1 and CDR2 (germline): MNHEY, SMNVEV (reference sequence). The CDR3 runs to 17 residues. V dropped 1 base and J dropped 7 bases, with 19 bases sitting between them.

The chain recombines TRBV7-2 with TRBJ1-3; D is unclear. The CDR3 contains 13 residues. The V gene's germline CDR1 is SGHTA and CDR2 FQGNSA. V dropped 4 bases and J dropped 5 bases, with 9 bases sitting between them. The CDR3 nucleotides are TGTGCCAGCAGCTCGGACCGAAGAAACACCATATATTTT. Encoded protein: CASSSDRRNTIYF.

The chain recombines TRBV5-6 with TRBJ2-7; D possibly corresponds to TRBD1 (6 bases). Germline V gene data show CDR1 as SGHDT and CDR2 as YYEEEE. This CDR3 spans 12 amino acids. The ends were cut back, 4 bases at V and 3 bases at J, with 8 bases in the middle. CDR3 DNA: TGTGCCAGCAGCCTCAGGGGCTACGAGCAGTACGTC. It encodes CASSLRGYEQYV.

This chain joins TRBV5-1 and TRBJ2-1; TRBD1 might be the D (6 bases). The germline V gene encodes CDR1 SGHRS and CDR2 YFSETQ. This CDR3 is 18 amino acids long. Trimming left V 2 bases short and J 4 bases short, with 22 bases between. The CDR3 here is CASSFDQIQGTPYNEQFF. Here the CDR3 DNA reads TGCGCCAGCAGCTTCGACCAAATACAGGGTACCCCTTACAATGAGCAGTTCTTC.

The chain joins TRBV19 to TRBJ1-4; D is undetermined. V was shortened by 6 bases and J by 0 bases, with 11 bases between the two germline ends. The CDR3 runs to 15 residues. Germline V gene lookup returns CDR1 LNHDA and CDR2 SQIVND (reference sequence). DNA for the CDR3: TGTGCCAGTAGCAGAAACCTTGCAACTAATGAAAAACTGTTTTTT. Amino acids: CASSRNLATNEKLFF.